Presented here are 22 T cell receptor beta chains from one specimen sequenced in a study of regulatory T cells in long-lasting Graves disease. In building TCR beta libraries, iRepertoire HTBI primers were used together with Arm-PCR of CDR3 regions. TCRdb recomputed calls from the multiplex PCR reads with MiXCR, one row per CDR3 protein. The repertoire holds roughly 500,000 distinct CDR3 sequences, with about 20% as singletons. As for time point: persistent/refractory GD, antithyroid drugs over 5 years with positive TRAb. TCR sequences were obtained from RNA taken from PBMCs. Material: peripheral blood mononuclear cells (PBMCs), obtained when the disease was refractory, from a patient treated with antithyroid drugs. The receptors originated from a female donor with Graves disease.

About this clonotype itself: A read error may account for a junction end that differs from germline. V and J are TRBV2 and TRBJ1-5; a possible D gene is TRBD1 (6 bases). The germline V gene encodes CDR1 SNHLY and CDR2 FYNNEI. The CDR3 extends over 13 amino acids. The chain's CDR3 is CASSRGAGQPQHF. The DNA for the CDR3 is TGCGCCAGCAGTCGGGGGGCTGGTCAGCCCCAGCATTTT.

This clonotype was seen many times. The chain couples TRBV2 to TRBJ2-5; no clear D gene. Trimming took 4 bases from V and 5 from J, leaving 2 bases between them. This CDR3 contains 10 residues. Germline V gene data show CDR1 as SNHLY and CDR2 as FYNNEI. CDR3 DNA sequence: TGTGCCAGCAGTGGGGAGACCCAGTACTTC. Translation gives CASSGETQYF.

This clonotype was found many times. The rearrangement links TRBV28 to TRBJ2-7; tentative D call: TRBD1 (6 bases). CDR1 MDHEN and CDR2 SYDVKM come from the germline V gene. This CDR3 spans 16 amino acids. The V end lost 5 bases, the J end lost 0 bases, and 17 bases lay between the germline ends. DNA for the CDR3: TGTGCCAGCAGTCCGCGCCAGGGGCTAGTCTCCTACGAGCAGTACTTC. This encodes CASSPRQGLVSYEQYF.

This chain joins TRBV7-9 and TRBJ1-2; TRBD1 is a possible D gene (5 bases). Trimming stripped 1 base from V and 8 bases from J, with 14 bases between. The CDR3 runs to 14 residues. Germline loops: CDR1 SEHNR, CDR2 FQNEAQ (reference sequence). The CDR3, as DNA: TGTGCCAGCAGCTTAGTCGGGGCAGCATGGGGCTACACCTTC. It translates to CASSLVGAAWGYTF.

This CDR3 reads CASSLSPENTEAFF. For the CDR3, the DNA is TGTGCCAGCAGCTTATCACCAGAGAACACTGAAGCTTTCTTT. The V call is TRBV7-3, the J call TRBJ1-1; unclear D gene. This CDR3 is 14 amino acids long. The V end lost 2 bases, the J end lost 1 base, and 8 bases lay between the germline ends. The V gene's germline CDR1 is SGHTA and CDR2 FQGTGA.

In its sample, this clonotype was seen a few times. The CDR3 nucleotides read TGCAGTGCTAGTGATTCCTTCTACGAGCAGTACTTC. Its protein is CSASDSFYEQYF. The V call is TRBV20-1, the J call TRBJ2-7; no firm D call. Germline V CDR1 and CDR2: DFQATT, SNEGSKA (reference sequence). V lost 3 bases to trimming and J lost 3 bases, with 9 bases between them. CDR3 length equals 12 residues.

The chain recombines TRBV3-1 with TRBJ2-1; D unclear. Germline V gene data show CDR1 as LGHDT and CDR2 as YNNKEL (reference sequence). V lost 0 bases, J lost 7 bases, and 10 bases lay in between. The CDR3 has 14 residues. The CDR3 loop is CASSQDRARNEQFF. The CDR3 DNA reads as TGTGCCAGCAGCCAAGATAGAGCGAGAAATGAGCAGTTCTTC.

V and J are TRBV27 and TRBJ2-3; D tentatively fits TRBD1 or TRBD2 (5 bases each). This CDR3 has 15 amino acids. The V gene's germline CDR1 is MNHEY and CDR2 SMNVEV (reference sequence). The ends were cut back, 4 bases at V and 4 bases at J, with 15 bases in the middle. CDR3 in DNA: TGTGCCAGCAGTTCCATGAGGGGAGAAGCAGATACGCAGTATTTT. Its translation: CASSSMRGEADTQYF.

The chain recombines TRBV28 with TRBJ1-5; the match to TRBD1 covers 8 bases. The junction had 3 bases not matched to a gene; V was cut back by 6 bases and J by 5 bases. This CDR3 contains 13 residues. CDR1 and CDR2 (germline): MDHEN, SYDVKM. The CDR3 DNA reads TGTGCCAGCAGCCCAGGGGGCTATCAGCCCCAGCATTTT. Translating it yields CASSPGGYQPQHF.

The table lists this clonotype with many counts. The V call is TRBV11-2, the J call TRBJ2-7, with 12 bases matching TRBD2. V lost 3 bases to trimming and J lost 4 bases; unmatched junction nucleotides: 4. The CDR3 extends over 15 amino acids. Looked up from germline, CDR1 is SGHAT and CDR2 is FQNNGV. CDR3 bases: TGTGCCAGCAGCTTGACTAGCGGGAGTCTGTACGAGCAGTACTTC. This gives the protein CASSLTSGSLYEQYF.

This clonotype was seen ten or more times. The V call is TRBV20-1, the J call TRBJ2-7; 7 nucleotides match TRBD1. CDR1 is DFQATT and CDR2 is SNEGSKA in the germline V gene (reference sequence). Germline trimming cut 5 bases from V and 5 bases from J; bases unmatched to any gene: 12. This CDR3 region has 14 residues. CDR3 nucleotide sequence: TGCAGTGCTTCGATGACAGGGCTCCCCAACGAGCAGTACTTC. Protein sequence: CSASMTGLPNEQYF.

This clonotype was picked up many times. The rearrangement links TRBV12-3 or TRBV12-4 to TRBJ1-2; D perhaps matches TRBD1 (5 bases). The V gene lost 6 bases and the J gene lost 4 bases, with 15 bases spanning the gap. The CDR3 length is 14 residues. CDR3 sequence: CASRRPGASYGYTF. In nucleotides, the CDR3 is TGTGCCAGCAGGCGACCCGGGGCCTCCTATGGCTACACCTTC.

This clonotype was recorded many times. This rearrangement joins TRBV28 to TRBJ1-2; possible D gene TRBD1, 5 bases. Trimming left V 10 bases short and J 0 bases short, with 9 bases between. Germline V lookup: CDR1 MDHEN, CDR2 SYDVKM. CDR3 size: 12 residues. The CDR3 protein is CATTGANYGYTF. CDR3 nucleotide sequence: TGTGCCACCACGGGGGCTAACTATGGCTACACCTTC.

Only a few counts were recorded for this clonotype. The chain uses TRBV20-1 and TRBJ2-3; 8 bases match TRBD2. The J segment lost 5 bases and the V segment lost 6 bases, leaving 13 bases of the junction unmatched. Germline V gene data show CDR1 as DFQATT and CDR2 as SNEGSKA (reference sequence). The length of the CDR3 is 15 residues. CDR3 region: CSARSYGGVGDTQYF. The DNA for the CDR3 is TGCAGTGCGCGTTCTTACGGGGGGGTAGGAGATACGCAGTATTTT.

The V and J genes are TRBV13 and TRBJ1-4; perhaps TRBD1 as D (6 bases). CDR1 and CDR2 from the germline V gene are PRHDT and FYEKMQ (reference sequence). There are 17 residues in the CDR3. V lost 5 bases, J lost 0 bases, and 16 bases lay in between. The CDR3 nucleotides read TGTGCCAGCAGCCGCAGCAAGGGACAAGCAACTAATGAAAAACTGTTTTTT. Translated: CASSRSKGQATNEKLFF.

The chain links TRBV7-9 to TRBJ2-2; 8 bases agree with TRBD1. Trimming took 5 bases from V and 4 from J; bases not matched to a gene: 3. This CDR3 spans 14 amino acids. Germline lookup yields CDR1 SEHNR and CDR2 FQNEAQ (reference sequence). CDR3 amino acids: CASSRQGTTGELFF. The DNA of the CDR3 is TGTGCCAGCAGCCGACAGGGGACCACCGGGGAGCTGTTTTTT.

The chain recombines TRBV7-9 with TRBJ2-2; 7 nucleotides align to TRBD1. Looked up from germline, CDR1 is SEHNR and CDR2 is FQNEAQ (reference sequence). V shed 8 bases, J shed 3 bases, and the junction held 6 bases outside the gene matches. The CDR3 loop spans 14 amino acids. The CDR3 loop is CASGRQGDTGELFF. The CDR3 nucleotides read TGTGCCAGCGGGCGACAGGGAGACACCGGGGAGCTGTTTTTT.

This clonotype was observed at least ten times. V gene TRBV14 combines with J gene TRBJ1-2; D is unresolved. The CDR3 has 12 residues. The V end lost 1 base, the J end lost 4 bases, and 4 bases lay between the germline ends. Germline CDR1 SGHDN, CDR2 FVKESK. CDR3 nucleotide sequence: TGTGCCAGCAGCCAAGGGGTCTATGGCTACACCTTC. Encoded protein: CASSQGVYGYTF.

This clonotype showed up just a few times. The CDR3 DNA reads as TGTGCCAGCAATCTGCAGGGAGGTCAGCCCCAGCATTTT. Translating gives CASNLQGGQPQHF. This rearrangement joins TRBV28 to TRBJ1-5; D perhaps matches TRBD1 (5 bases). The V gene's germline CDR1 is MDHEN and CDR2 SYDVKM. Between the trimmed V and J ends, which lost 7 bases and 6 bases, there was a span of 13 bases. The CDR3 consists of 13 residues.

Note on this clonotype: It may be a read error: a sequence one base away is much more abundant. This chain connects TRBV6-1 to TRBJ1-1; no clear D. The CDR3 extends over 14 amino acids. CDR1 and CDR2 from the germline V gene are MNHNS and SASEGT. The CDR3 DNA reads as TGTGCCAGCAGTGAACGTCAGAAGAACACTGAAGCTTCCTTT. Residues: CASSERQKNTEASF.

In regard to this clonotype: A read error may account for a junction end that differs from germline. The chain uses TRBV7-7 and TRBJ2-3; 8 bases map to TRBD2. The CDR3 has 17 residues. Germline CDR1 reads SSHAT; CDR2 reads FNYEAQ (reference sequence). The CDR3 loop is CASSLGAGACFTDTQYF. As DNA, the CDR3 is TGTGCTAGCAGCTTAGGAGCGGGGGCCTGTTTCACAGATACGCAGTATTTT.

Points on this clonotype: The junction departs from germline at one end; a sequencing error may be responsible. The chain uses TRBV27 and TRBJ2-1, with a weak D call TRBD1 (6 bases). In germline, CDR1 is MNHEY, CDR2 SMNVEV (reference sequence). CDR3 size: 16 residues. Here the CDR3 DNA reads TGTGCCAGCGGTTTAGCGTCCTACTACAGGGTTGAGAAGCAGTTCTTC. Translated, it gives CASGLASYYRVEKQFF.